These 24 T cell receptor beta chains were all obtained from the same sample, sequenced in a study of OX40 agonist ivuxolimab in advanced cancers. Generated by immunoSEQ multiplex PCR, the TCRdb table keeps only in-frame clones and is missing some. This repertoire shows 8,000 to 9,500 clones, around 90% found once; its top ten account for around 4%. Source: CD4+ or CD8+ T cells sorted from blood, taken in a trial of the OX40 agonist ivuxolimab. The receptors derive from an adult with an advanced solid tumor such as melanoma, head and neck, liver or kidney cancer.

The gene calls are TRBV15 and TRBJ1-1, with D possibly TRBD1 on 6 matching bases. V lost 1 base to trimming and J lost 0 bases, with 12 bases between them. The CDR3 consists of 16 residues. Germline CDR1 is LNHNV and CDR2 is YYDKDF (reference sequence). CDR3 amino acids: CATSRALTGLNTEAFF. CDR3 DNA sequence: TGTGCCACCAGCAGAGCATTAACAGGGTTGAACACTGAAGCTTTCTTT.

The V gene is TRBV27, the J gene TRBJ1-5; 8 bases agree with TRBD1. V dropped 6 bases and J dropped 4; count of bases not matched to a gene: 11. This CDR3 region has 16 residues. Germline V gene data show CDR1 as MNHEY and CDR2 as SMNVEV (reference sequence). CDR3 amino acids: CASSPQGASRNQPQHF. The CDR3 nucleotides read TGTGCCAGCAGCCCGCAGGGGGCCTCACGAAATCAGCCCCAGCATTTT.

This clone was counted once. The chain employs TRBV7-2 and TRBJ1-5; 9 bases fit TRBD1. This CDR3 spans 16 amino acids. The germline V gene has CDR1 SGHTA and CDR2 FQGNSA. Trimming removed 4 bases from V and 1 base from J; junction bases left unmatched: 5. The CDR3 sequence is CASSSRDRASNQPQHF. CDR3 DNA: TGTGCCAGCAGCTCACGGGACAGGGCAAGCAATCAGCCCCAGCATTTT.

The chain combines TRBV5-6 with TRBJ2-3, with no clear D. Germline V lookup: CDR1 SGHDT, CDR2 YYEEEE. The length of the CDR3 is 14 residues. The V gene lost 0 bases and the J gene lost 4 bases, with 9 bases spanning the gap. This chain's CDR3 is CASSLAQPADTQYF. Here the CDR3 DNA reads TGTGCCAGCAGCTTGGCACAGCCGGCAGATACGCAGTATTTT. The complete variable domain, with remaining parts taken from reference TRBV5-6 and TRBJ2-3, reads DAGVTQSPTHLIKTRGQQVTLRCSPKSGHDTVSWYQQALGQGPQFIFQYYEEEERQRGNFPDRFSGHQFPNYSSELNVNALLLGDSALYLCASSLAQPADTQYFGPGTRLTVL.

The CDR3 spells CATELAANTGELFF. The DNA of the CDR3 is TGTGCGACGGAACTAGCGGCTAACACCGGGGAGCTGTTTTTT. This chain uses TRBV6-6 with TRBJ2-2; 8 positions agree with TRBD2. CDR1 and CDR2 from the germline V gene are MNHNY and SVGAGI (reference sequence). The CDR3 is 14 amino acids.

The rearrangement links TRBV5-4 to TRBJ2-2; D may be TRBD2 (5 bases). Germline loops: CDR1 SGHNT, CDR2 YYREEE (reference sequence). This CDR3 has 13 amino acids. V lost 0 bases and J lost 6, with 6 bases in between. CDR3 DNA sequence: TGTGCCAGCAGCTTGGTGGAGGCCGGGGAGCTGTTTTTT. It codes for CASSLVEAGELFF.

The gene calls are TRBV28 and TRBJ2-2, with D perhaps matching TRBD2 (5 bases). The V end was cut by 7 bases, the J end by 4 bases, with 10 bases between. CDR1 MDHEN and CDR2 SYDVKM come from the germline V gene. This CDR3 has 13 residues. The chain's CDR3 is CASMSGSTGELFF. In nucleotides, the CDR3 is TGTGCCAGCATGAGCGGCAGCACCGGGGAGCTGTTTTTT.

The chain uses TRBV7-2 and TRBJ2-1; D may be TRBD1 or TRBD2 (6 bases each). Trimming left V 2 bases short and J 7 bases short, with 15 bases between. The germline gives CDR1 SGHTA, CDR2 FQGNSA. The CDR3 runs 15 residues. CDR3 amino acids: CASSLNRVGGNEQFF. The CDR3 region has the DNA TGTGCCAGCAGCTTAAACAGGGTAGGGGGGAATGAGCAGTTCTTC.

The J gene is TRBJ2-7, the V gene TRBV11-3; no clear D gene. The CDR3 has 14 amino acids. From germline, CDR1 is SGHNT and CDR2 YENEEA. V was shortened by 1 base and J by 5 bases, with 12 bases between the two germline ends. The chain's CDR3 is CASSLAPRTDEQYF. The CDR3 DNA reads as TGTGCCAGCAGCTTAGCCCCACGAACCGACGAGCAGTACTTC.

As for this clone: The sample holds other DNA sequences that translate to the same CDR3. The chain carries TRBV27 and TRBJ2-3; no reliable D call. Between the trimmed V and J ends, which lost 2 bases and 1 base, there was a span of 7 bases. There are 14 residues in the CDR3. Germline CDR1 MNHEY, CDR2 SMNVEV (reference sequence). The CDR3 protein is CASSLVSGTDTQYF. For the CDR3, the DNA is TGTGCCAGCAGTTTAGTTTCGGGCACAGATACGCAGTATTTT.

This chain links TRBV4-2 with TRBJ2-3, with a tentative D call TRBD2 (6 bases). This CDR3 spans 15 amino acids. The V gene lost 0 bases and the J gene lost 3 bases, with 10 bases spanning the gap. Germline CDR1 LGHNA, CDR2 YNFKEQ. This CDR3 reads CASSQDRERTDTQYF. The DNA of the CDR3 is TGTGCCAGCAGCCAAGACCGGGAGCGGACAGATACGCAGTATTTT.

The sample holds one count of this clone. The chain carries TRBV5-1 and TRBJ2-7, with TRBD1 identical over 8 bases. The germline CDR1 and CDR2 sequences are SGHRS and YFSETQ. The CDR3 has 14 residues. V shed 4 bases, J shed 3 bases, and the junction held 6 bases outside the gene matches. The CDR3 is CASSKTGGYYEQYV. CDR3 DNA sequence: TGCGCCAGCAGCAAAACAGGGGGATACTACGAGCAGTACGTC.

The CDR3 DNA follows: TGTGCCAGCAGTGAACAGCGTCTGGGCACAGATACGCAGTATTTT. This translates into CASSEQRLGTDTQYF. V and J are TRBV2 and TRBJ2-3; D is uncertain. V lost 2 bases and J lost 1, with 10 bases in between. The germline V gene encodes CDR1 SNHLY and CDR2 FYNNEI. The CDR3 runs to 15 residues.

The V call is TRBV5-1, the J call TRBJ2-2; a weak D match, TRBD1 (6 bases). Germline V CDR1 and CDR2: SGHRS, YFSETQ. CDR3 size: 16 residues. V was trimmed by 4 bases and J by 6 bases, leaving 19 bases between them. In DNA form, the CDR3 reads TGCGCCAGCAGCAACTATCCCCTACAGGGTTCCGGGGAGCTGTTTTTT. This gives the protein CASSNYPLQGSGELFF.

The chain links TRBV6-5 to TRBJ1-3; D call uncertain. CDR3 length: 13 amino acids. Trimming took 0 bases from V and 6 from J, leaving 6 bases between them. The germline V gene has CDR1 MNHEY and CDR2 SVGAGI. The CDR3 reads CASSYSRENTIYF. The CDR3 region has the DNA TGTGCCAGCAGTTACTCGCGGGAAAACACCATATATTTT.

The chain combines TRBV5-1 with TRBJ2-7, with 9 bases identical to TRBD1. The CDR3 has 14 amino acids. Germline trimming cut 2 bases from V and 5 bases from J; bases unmatched to any gene: 5. Germline V gene sequence: CDR1 SGHRS, CDR2 YFSETQ. The CDR3 here is CASSLGTGPNEQYF. CDR3 sequence (DNA): TGCGCCAGCAGCTTAGGGACAGGGCCCAACGAGCAGTACTTC.

The chain joins TRBV29-1 to TRBJ2-3; no clear D gene. From germline, CDR1 is SQVTM and CDR2 ANQGSEA. The V end was cut by 3 bases, the J end by 2 bases, with 3 bases between. This CDR3 spans 11 amino acids. The chain's CDR3 is CSVEDTDTQYF. CDR3 coding DNA: TGCAGCGTTGAGGACACAGATACGCAGTATTTT.

The chain recombines TRBV5-1 with TRBJ2-7; D might be TRBD1 (6 bases). V was pared by 0 bases and J by 6 bases, with 16 bases between. Germline V CDR1 and CDR2: SGHRS, YFSETQ. The CDR3 length is 15 residues. The CDR3 DNA reads TGCGCCAGCAGCTTGGGGGGGCAGGGAGATCGCGAGCAGTACGTC. Translating it yields CASSLGGQGDREQYV.

The V gene is TRBV5-5, the J gene TRBJ1-1; 8 nucleotides line up with TRBD1. J was trimmed by 4 bases and V by 5 bases; bases with no gene match: 4. The CDR3 covers 13 residues. From germline, CDR1 is SGHKS and CDR2 YYEKEE (reference sequence). CDR3 region: CASRRTGGTEAFF. CDR3 DNA sequence: TGTGCCAGCAGACGTACAGGGGGCACTGAAGCTTTCTTT. The full variable domain, completed using reference TRBV5-5 and TRBJ1-1, is DAGVTQSPTHLIKTRGQQVTLRCSPISGHKSVSWYQQVLGQGPQFIFQYYEKEERGRGNFPDRFSARQFPNYSSELNVNALLLGDSALYLCASRRTGGTEAFFGQGTRLTVV.

V usage is TRBV5-1 and J usage is TRBJ1-1, with D possibly matching TRBD1 (5 bases). V lost 1 base and J 5 bases, leaving 9 bases between the germline ends. CDR1 is SGHRS, CDR2 YFSETQ, per germline. The CDR3 runs to 13 residues. The CDR3 region has the DNA TGCGCCAGCAGCTTGTTTGGGGGAACTGAAGCTTTCTTT. Translation: CASSLFGGTEAFF.

V and J are TRBV30 and TRBJ1-5; 7 bases line up with TRBD1. Germline loops: CDR1 GTSNPN, CDR2 SVGIG (reference sequence). Losses at the gene ends were 3 bases for V and 3 bases for J; bases not matched to a gene: 5. The CDR3 length is 14 residues. The CDR3 DNA reads as TGTGCCTGGAGATCGGGACAGCCCAATCAGCCCCAGCATTTT. This codes for CAWRSGQPNQPQHF.

The V gene is TRBV18, the J gene TRBJ2-1, with TRBD1 matching over 9 bases. The junction had 9 bases not matched to a gene; V was cut back by 6 bases and J by 3 bases. The CDR3 is 16 residues long. Germline CDR1 reads KGHSH; CDR2 reads LQKENI. Here the CDR3 reads CASSFETGGFYNEQFF. Here the CDR3 DNA reads TGTGCCAGCTCTTTCGAGACAGGGGGTTTCTACAATGAGCAGTTCTTC.

CDR3 nucleotide sequence: TGTGCCAGCAGCCTCTTCTGGACAGAGGACAATGAGCAGTTCTTC. Its translation: CASSLFWTEDNEQFF. V gene TRBV7-6 combines with J gene TRBJ2-1; D perhaps matches TRBD1 (6 bases). CDR3 length: 15 amino acids. Germline values: CDR1 SGHVS, CDR2 FNYEAQ. The V and J ends lost 5 bases and 5 bases respectively, with 16 bases between them.

The CDR3 sequence is CATAGHHYEQYF. In nucleotides, the CDR3 is TGTGCCACGGCGGGCCACCACTACGAGCAGTACTTC. V gene TRBV19 combines with J gene TRBJ2-7; D is possibly TRBD2 (5 bases). This CDR3 contains 12 residues. Germline CDR1 is LNHDA and CDR2 is SQIVND (reference sequence). Trimming left V 10 bases short and J 3 bases short, with 13 bases between.